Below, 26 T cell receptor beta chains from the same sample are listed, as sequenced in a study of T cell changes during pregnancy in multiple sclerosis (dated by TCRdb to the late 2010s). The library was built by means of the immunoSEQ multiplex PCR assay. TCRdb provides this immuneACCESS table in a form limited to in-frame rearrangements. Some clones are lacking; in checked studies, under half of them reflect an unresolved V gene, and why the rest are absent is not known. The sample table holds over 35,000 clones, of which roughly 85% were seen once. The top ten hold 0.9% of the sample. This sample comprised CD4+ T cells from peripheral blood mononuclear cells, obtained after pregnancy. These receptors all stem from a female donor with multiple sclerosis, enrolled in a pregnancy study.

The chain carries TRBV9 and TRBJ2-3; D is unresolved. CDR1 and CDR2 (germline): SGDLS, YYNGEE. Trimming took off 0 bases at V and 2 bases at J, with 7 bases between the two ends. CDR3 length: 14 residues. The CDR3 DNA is TGTGCCAGCAGCGTAGCTGGGCTCACAGATACGCAGTATTTT. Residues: CASSVAGLTDTQYF.

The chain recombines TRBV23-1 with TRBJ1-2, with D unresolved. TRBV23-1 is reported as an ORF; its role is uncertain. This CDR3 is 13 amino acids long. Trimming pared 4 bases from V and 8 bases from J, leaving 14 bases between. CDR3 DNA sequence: TGCGCCAGCAGTCGGGAGGGTTCTGGGGGCTACACCTTC. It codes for CASSREGSGGYTF.

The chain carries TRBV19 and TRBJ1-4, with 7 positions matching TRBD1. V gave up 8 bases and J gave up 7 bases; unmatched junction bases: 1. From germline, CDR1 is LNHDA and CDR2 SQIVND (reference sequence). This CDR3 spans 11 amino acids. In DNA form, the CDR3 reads TGTGCCAGTGGGACAGCTGAAAAACTGTTTTTT. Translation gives CASGTAEKLFF.

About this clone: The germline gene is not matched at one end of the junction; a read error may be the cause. The CDR3 loop is CASSRSRGETQYF. CDR3 coding DNA: TGTGCTAGCAGCCGATCCAGGGGGGAGACCCAGTACTTC. The V call is TRBV7-7, the J call TRBJ2-5, with 7 bases lining up with TRBD1. The CDR3 contains 13 residues. CDR1 is SSHAT and CDR2 is FNYEAQ in the germline V gene (reference sequence).

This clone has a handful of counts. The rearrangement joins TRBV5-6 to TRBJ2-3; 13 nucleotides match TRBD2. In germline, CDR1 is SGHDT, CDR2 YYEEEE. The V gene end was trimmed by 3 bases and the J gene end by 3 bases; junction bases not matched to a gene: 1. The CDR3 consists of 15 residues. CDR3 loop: CASSSGLAGTDTQYF. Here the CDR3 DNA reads TGTGCCAGCAGCTCGGGACTAGCGGGGACAGATACGCAGTATTTT.

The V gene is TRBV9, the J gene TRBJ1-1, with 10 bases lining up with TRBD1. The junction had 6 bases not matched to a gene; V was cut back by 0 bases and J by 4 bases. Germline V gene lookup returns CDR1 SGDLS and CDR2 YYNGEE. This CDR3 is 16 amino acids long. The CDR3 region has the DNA TGTGCCAGCAGCGTAGGTGTCCGGACAGGGGGCACTGAAGCTTTCTTT. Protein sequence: CASSVGVRTGGTEAFF.

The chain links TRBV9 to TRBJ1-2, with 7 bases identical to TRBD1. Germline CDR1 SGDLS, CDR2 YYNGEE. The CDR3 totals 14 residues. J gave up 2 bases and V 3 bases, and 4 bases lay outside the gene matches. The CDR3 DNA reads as TGTGCCAGCAGCGCGGGGACAGCGAACTATGGCTACACCTTC. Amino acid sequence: CASSAGTANYGYTF.

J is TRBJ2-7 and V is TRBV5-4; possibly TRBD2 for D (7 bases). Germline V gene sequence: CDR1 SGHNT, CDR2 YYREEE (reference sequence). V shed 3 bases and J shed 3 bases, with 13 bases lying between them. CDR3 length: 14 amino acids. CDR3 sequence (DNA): TGTGCCAGCAGCTCGAGAGGGGGGGACTACGAGCAGTACTTC. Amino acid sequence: CASSSRGGDYEQYF.

CDR3 nucleotide sequence: TGTGCCAGCAGCTTAGTTTACAACAATGAGCAGTTCTTC. This encodes CASSLVYNNEQFF. This chain connects TRBV7-9 to TRBJ2-1; D gene ambiguous. V lost 1 base to trimming and J lost 5 bases, with 6 bases between them. CDR3 size: 13 residues. Germline CDR1 and CDR2: SEHNR and FQNEAQ (reference sequence).

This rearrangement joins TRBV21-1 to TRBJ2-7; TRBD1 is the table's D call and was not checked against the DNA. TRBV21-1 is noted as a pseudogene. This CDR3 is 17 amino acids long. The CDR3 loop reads CASSALQGGWKRYEQYF. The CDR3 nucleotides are TGTGCCAGCAGCGCCCTTCAGGGGGGCTGGAAGAGGTACGAGCAGTACTTC.

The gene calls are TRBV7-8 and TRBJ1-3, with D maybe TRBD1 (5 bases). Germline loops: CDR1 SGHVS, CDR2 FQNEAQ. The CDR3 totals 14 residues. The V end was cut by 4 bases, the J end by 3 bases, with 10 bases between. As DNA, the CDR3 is TGTGCCAGCAGCTGGGGAGGGGTTGGAAACACCATATATTTT. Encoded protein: CASSWGGVGNTIYF.

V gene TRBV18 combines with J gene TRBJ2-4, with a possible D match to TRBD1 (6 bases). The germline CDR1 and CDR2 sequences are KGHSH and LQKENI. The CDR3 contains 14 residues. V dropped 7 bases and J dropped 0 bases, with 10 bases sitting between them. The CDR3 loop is CASLDSLAKNIQYF. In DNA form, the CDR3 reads TGTGCCAGCTTGGACAGTCTAGCCAAAAACATTCAGTACTTC.

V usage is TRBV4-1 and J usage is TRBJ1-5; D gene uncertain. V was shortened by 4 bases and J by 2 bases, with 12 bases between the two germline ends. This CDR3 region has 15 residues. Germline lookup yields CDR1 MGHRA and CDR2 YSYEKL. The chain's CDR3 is CASSRTAGGNQPQHF. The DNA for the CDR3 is TGCGCCAGCAGCCGAACAGCGGGAGGCAATCAGCCCCAGCATTTT.

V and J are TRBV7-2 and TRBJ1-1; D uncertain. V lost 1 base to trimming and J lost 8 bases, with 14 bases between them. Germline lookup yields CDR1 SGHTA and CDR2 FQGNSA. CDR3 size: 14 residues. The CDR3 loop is CASSLGSLEEEAFF. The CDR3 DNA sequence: TGTGCCAGCAGCTTAGGTTCTCTCGAGGAGGAAGCTTTCTTT.

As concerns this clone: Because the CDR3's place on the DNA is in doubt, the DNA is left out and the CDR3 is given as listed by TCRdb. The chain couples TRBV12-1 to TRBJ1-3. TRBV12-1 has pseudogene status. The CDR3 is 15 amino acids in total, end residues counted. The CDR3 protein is CASSSKWGAGNTIYF.

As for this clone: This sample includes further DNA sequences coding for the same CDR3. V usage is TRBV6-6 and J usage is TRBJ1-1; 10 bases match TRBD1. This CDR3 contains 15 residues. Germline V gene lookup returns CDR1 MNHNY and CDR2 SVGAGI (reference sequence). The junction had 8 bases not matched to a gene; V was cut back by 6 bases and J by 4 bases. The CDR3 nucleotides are TGTGCCAGCAGCCGCGGACAGGGGGTGGTCACTGAAGCTTTCTTT. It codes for CASSRGQGVVTEAFF.

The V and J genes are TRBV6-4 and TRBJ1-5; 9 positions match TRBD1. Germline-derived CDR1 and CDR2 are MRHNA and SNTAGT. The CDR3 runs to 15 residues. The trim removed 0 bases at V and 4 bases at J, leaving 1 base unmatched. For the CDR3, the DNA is TGTGCCAGCAGTGACTCCGGACAGGGGAATCAGCCCCAGCATTTT. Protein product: CASSDSGQGNQPQHF.

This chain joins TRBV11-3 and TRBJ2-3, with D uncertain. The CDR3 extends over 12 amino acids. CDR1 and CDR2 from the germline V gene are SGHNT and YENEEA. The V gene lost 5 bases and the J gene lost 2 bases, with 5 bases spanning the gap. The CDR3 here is CASSTDTDTQYF. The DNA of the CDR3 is TGTGCCAGCAGCACAGACACAGATACGCAGTATTTT.

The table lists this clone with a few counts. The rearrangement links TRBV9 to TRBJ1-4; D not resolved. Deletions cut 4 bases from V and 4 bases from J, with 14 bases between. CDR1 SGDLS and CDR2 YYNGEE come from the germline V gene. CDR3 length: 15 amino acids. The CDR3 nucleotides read TGTGCCAGCAGCCTAGGAGGACTGTTTAATGAAAAACTGTTTTTT. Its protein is CASSLGGLFNEKLFF.

CDR3 sequence: CASSRRTAASTDTQYF. The CDR3 nucleotides are TGTGCCAGCAGTCGCCGGACAGCTGCAAGCACAGATACGCAGTATTTT. The chain combines TRBV6-6 with TRBJ2-3; TRBD1 might be the D (6 bases). The length of the CDR3 is 16 residues. The V and J ends lost 5 bases and 0 bases respectively, with 15 bases between them. The germline CDR1 and CDR2 sequences are MNHNY and SVGAGI (reference sequence).

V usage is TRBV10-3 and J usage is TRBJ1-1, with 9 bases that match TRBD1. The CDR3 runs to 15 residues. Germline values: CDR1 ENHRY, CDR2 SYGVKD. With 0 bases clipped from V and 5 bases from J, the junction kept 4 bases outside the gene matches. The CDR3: CAISESGQGITEAFF. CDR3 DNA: TGTGCCATCAGTGAGTCTGGACAGGGGATAACTGAAGCTTTCTTT.

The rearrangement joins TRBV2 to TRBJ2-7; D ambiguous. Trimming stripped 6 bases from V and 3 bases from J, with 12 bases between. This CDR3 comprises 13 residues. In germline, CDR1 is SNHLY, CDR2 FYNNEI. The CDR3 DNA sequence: TGTGCCAGCAGGGAGATGCGTGACTACGAGCAGTACTTC. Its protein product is CASREMRDYEQYF.

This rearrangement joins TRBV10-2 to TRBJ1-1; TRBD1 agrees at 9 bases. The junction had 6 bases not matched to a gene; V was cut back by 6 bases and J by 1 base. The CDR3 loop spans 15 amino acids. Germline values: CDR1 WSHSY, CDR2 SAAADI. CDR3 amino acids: CASSRLQGANTEAFF. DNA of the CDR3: TGCGCCAGCAGCAGGCTACAGGGGGCGAACACTGAAGCTTTCTTT.

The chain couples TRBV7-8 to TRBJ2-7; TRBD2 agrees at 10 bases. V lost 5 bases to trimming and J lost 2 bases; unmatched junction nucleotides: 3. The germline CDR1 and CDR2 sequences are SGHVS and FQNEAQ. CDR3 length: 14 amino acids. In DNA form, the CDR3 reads TGTGCCAGCAGCGAGCGGGGGGGACCCTACGAGCAGTACTTC. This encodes CASSERGGPYEQYF.

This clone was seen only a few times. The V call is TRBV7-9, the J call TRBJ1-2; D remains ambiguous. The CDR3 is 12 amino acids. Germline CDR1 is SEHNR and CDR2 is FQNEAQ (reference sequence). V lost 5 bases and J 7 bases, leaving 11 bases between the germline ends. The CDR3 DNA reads TGTGCCAGCAGCCGGGAGTCCGTTGGCTACACCTTC. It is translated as CASSRESVGYTF.

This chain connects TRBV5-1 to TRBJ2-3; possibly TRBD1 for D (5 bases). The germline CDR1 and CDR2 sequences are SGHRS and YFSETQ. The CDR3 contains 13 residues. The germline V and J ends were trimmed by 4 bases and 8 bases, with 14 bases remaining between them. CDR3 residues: CASSLETQGTQYF. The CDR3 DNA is TGCGCCAGCAGCCTAGAGACTCAGGGTACGCAGTATTTT.